The clone carrying this TCR beta chain appeared a few times. Those enrolled in Seattle joined during active infection and were followed longitudinally afterward. Original processing notes: Estimation of nucleated cell counts was performed using reference gene primer amplification. Here immunoSEQ multiplex PCR was the method, and the copy in TCRdb shows in-frame clones only, minus some. D and trimming were read from the DNA, whereas the V and J calls and clone size are those reported in that table. In the table there are about 270,000 clones, roughly 86% of which are singletons. V lost 6 bases to trimming and J lost 0 bases, with 17 bases between them. CDR1 is MNHEY and CDR2 is SMNVEV in the germline V gene (reference sequence). The CDR3 extends over 16 amino acids. This sample is drawn from a study of blood T cell repertoires in COVID-19.

The chain couples TRBV27 to TRBJ1-1; D possibly corresponds to TRBD1 (6 bases). The specimen sequenced was peripheral blood. The receptor's source is a woman of 80 years or more with COVID-19, enrolled during active disease. The CDR3 bases are TGTGCCAGCAGCCGCCACGGACAGAACATGAACACTGAAGCTTTCTTT. Amino acid sequence: CASSRHGQNMNTEAFF.